This T cell receptor beta chain was identified in a study of blood T cell repertoires in COVID-19. On the study more broadly: COVID-19 samples from acute and convalescent phases originated in the United States, Italy and Spain. Sources were T cells, B-cell-depleted T cells, or PBMCs; the material itself was cDNA or gDNA.

V dropped 4 bases and J dropped 10; count of bases not matched to a gene: 10. Germline CDR1 reads SGHRS; CDR2 reads YFSETQ. CDR3 length: 16 residues. TCRdb's copy holds only in-frame clones and misses some; the assay was immunoSEQ multiplex PCR. The table records some 200,000 clones, roughly nine tenths of them present only once. The material sequenced was peripheral blood. The chain uses TRBV5-1 and TRBJ2-2; 13 nucleotides match TRBD2. The sequence derives from a man between 65 and 85 years old with acute or convalescent COVID-19. The CDR3 spells CASSPGGTSGDEELFF. In DNA form, the CDR3 reads TGCGCCAGCAGCCCGGGGGGGACTAGCGGGGACGAGGAGCTGTTTTTT. Full variable domain (rest looked up from reference TRBV5-1 and TRBJ2-2): KAGVTQTPRYLIKTRGQQVTLSCSPISGHRSVSWYQQTPGQGLQFLFEYFSETQRNKGNFPGRFSGRQFSNSRSEMNVSTLELGDSALYLCASSPGGTSGDEELFFGEGSRLTVL.